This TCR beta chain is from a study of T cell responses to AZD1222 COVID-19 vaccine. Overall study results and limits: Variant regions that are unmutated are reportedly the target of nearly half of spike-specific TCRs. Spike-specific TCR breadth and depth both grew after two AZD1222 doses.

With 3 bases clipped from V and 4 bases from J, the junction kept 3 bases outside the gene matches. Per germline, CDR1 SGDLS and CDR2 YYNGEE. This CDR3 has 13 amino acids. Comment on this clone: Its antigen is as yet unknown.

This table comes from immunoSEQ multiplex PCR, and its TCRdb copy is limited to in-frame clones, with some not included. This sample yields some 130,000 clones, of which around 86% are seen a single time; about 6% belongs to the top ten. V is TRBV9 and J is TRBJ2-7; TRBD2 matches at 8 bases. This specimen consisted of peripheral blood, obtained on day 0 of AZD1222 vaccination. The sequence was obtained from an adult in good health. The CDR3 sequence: CASSAGGSYEQYF. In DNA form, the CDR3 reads TGTGCCAGCAGCGCGGGGGGGTCGTACGAGCAGTACTTC.